The T cell receptor (beta chain) described here comes from a study of liver allograft versus peripheral blood T cells (dated by TCRdb to the early 2020s). About the study as a whole: T cell receptor repertoires present within transplanted livers were compared with repertoires in the peripheral blood of liver transplant recipients.

The CDR3, cysteine through phenylalanine, is 13 amino acids long. The only DNA kept is the CDR3, 39 bases in frame from the first base. The germline V gene yields MNHEY for CDR1 and SVGEGT for CDR2. With respect to this clonotype: Its recognized antigen is unknown. One end of the junction is discordant with germline, which a read error may explain.

Findings and caveats that apply to the study as a whole: T cell receptor repertoires inside liver allografts were reported to differ from those detected in peripheral blood.

Sequencer: Illumina MiSeq. TCRdb reran the public reads through fastp at Q25 and MiXCR, keeping productive beta chains. Each record represents a unique CDR3 protein, reported with the most common genes and DNA among its rows. The sample table lists approximately 9,000 distinct CDR3 sequences, about a fifth of them with a count of one. The top ten clones comprise about 1.2% of the sample. The chain couples TRBV6-2 or TRBV6-3 to TRBJ1-5; the D gene is not confidently resolved. The sequence came from a human patient who had a liver transplant. Some T cells present after a transplant may be cells of the graft donor. The nucleotide sequence is TGTGTCAGCAGTGACTCGGGTAATCAGCCCCAGCATTTT. It specifies CVSSDSGNQPQHF.